This T cell receptor beta chain appears in the sequencing data of a study of Graves' ophthalmopathy and Graves' hyperthyroidism. TCR beta CDR3 regions were amplified from RNA transcripts. The first-round RT-PCR employed HTBI primers together with the Qiagen OneStep RT-PCR kit. A multiplex PCR was then performed as the second round. TCRdb reanalysed the multiplex PCR reads using MiXCR and keeps one entry per CDR3 protein. Among about 380,000 distinct CDR3 sequences, less than 20% were seen once, and the ten largest hold approximately 7%. Findings of the study overall: Blood also held most thyroid clonotypes expanded above 0.001 frequency.

This clonotype was counted many times. Its antigen is unidentified. Unmatched junction bases numbered 8, after V lost 5 bases and J lost 4 bases. This CDR3 contains 15 residues. Germline V CDR1 and CDR2: SGHTA, FQGNSA. This clonotype originated in a woman aged 18 to 35 with stable Graves' hyperthyroidism. The V and J genes are TRBV7-2 and TRBJ2-4, with 7 positions matching TRBD1. The sequencing input was peripheral blood. The CDR3 DNA reads TGTGCCAGCAGCACTCCTTCGGGACAGAAAAACATTCAGTACTTC. This encodes CASSTPSGQKNIQYF.